Presented here are 28 T cell receptor beta chains from one specimen sequenced in a study of T cell changes during pregnancy in multiple sclerosis. Some clones are missing from TCRdb's copy, which holds only in-frame ones; the method was immunoSEQ multiplex PCR. The profile shows roughly 42,000 clones, roughly 90% of them singletons. The source was CD8+ T cells from peripheral blood mononuclear cells, collected in the third trimester of pregnancy. Every receptor here comes from a female donor with multiple sclerosis, enrolled in a pregnancy study.

This sequence joins TRBV4-3 and TRBJ2-1; 11 bases match TRBD2. This CDR3 has 16 amino acids. CDR1 and CDR2 (germline): LGHNA, YSLEER. The V gene end was trimmed by 3 bases and the J gene end by 4 bases; junction bases not matched to a gene: 5. The CDR3 sequence is CASSQSGTSGYNEQFF. CDR3 nucleotide sequence: TGCGCCAGCAGCCAGTCCGGGACTAGCGGTTACAATGAGCAGTTCTTC.

This clone occurred a few times. The chain uses TRBV6-4 and TRBJ2-3, with 10 bases matching TRBD2. The germline V gene has CDR1 MRHNA and CDR2 SNTAGT. CDR3 length: 16 residues. V was clipped by 0 bases and J by 4 bases; unmatched bases: 4. The CDR3 is CASSDSSGGAPDTQYF. In DNA form, the CDR3 reads TGTGCCAGCAGTGACTCGAGCGGGGGGGCTCCAGATACGCAGTATTTT.

This rearrangement joins TRBV5-6 to TRBJ2-1; weak D call: TRBD2 (5 bases). Germline V gives CDR1 SGHDT, CDR2 YYEEEE. There are 15 residues in the CDR3. V was trimmed by 0 bases and J by 4 bases, leaving 11 bases between them. For the CDR3, the DNA is TGTGCCAGCAGCTTGGACACGACGGGATACAATGAGCAGTTCTTC. The encoded protein is CASSLDTTGYNEQFF.

The chain couples TRBV25-1 to TRBJ2-5, with 12 bases identical to TRBD1. Looked up from germline, CDR1 is MGHDK and CDR2 is SYGVNS. J was trimmed by 4 bases and V by 3 bases; bases with no gene match: 9. The CDR3 has 17 amino acids. CDR3 sequence (DNA): TGTGCCAGCAGTGAGAACCGGGACAGGGGGCAAGGAGAGACCCAGTACTTC. Translated, it gives CASSENRDRGQGETQYF. The full variable domain, rest sourced from reference TRBV25-1 and TRBJ2-5, is EADIYQTPRYLVIGTGKKITLECSQTMGHDKMYWYQQDPGMELHLIHYSYGVNSTEKGDLSSESTVSRIRTEHFPLTLESARPSHTSQYLCASSENRDRGQGETQYFGPGTRLLVL.

The rearrangement links TRBV18 to TRBJ1-1; TRBD1 might be the D (5 bases). V shed 1 base and J shed 0 bases, with 15 bases lying between them. The CDR3 is 17 amino acids. Germline V lookup: CDR1 KGHSH, CDR2 LQKENI. In DNA, the CDR3 is TGTGCCAGCTCACCACAGGCAGCAGGGTACGTGAACACTGAAGCTTTCTTT. This encodes CASSPQAAGYVNTEAFF.

The chain uses TRBV27 and TRBJ2-1, with TRBD1 as a possible D gene (6 bases). The V end lost 3 bases, the J end lost 10 bases, and 13 bases lay between the germline ends. From germline, CDR1 is MNHEY and CDR2 SMNVEV (reference sequence). The CDR3 runs to 13 residues. CDR3 bases: TGTGCCAGCAGTTTTTTCGGACAGACCGAGCAGTTCTTC. Translated: CASSFFGQTEQFF.

The genes are TRBV6-5 and TRBJ2-7; D perhaps matches TRBD2 (5 bases). Trimming took 0 bases from V and 2 from J, leaving 11 bases between them. The CDR3 is made up of 15 amino acids. Germline V gene lookup returns CDR1 MNHEY and CDR2 SVGAGI. The CDR3 DNA reads as TGTGCCAGCAGTTACTCGGACGGGAATCCCTACGAGCAGTACTTC. Translated: CASSYSDGNPYEQYF.

The chain combines TRBV11-3 with TRBJ1-1; 7 nucleotides line up with TRBD1. With 5 bases clipped from V and 0 bases from J, the junction kept 6 bases outside the gene matches. The germline gives CDR1 SGHNT, CDR2 YENEEA. CDR3 size: 15 residues. The CDR3, as DNA: TGTGCCAGCAGCGCAGAGGACAGGCTGAACACTGAAGCTTTCTTT. Translating it yields CASSAEDRLNTEAFF. Based on the CDR3 plus reference TRBV11-3 and TRBJ1-1, the full variable domain is EAGVVQSPRYKIIEKKQPVAFWCNPISGHNTLYWYLQNLGQGPELLIRYENEEAVDDSQLPKDRFSAERLKGVDSTLKIQPAELGDSAVYLCASSAEDRLNTEAFFGQGTRLTVV.

V usage is TRBV7-6 and J usage is TRBJ2-5, with D tentatively TRBD1 (5 bases). Trimming removed 5 bases from V and 0 bases from J, with 13 bases in between. Germline V gene sequence: CDR1 SGHVS, CDR2 FNYEAQ. The CDR3 is made up of 15 amino acids. In DNA, the CDR3 is TGTGCCAGCAGCGACGGGTGGGGCTACCAAGAGACCCAGTACTTC. Its protein is CASSDGWGYQETQYF.

The chain uses TRBV4-1 and TRBJ1-2; 7 bases fit TRBD1. CDR3 size: 17 residues. V shed 4 bases, J shed 2 bases, and the junction held 13 bases outside the gene matches. Looked up from germline, CDR1 is MGHRA and CDR2 is YSYEKL. The DNA of the CDR3 is TGCGCCAGCAGCCCTGTTTCTGGGACAGCTGAAAACTATGGCTACACCTTC. Residues: CASSPVSGTAENYGYTF.

This chain joins TRBV4-2 and TRBJ2-7, with 10 bases identical to TRBD1. The CDR3 totals 15 residues. Germline CDR1 and CDR2: LGHNA and YNFKEQ. With 4 bases clipped from V and 5 bases from J, the junction kept 8 bases outside the gene matches. CDR3 in amino acids: CASSLQATGGHEQYF. In DNA form, the CDR3 reads TGTGCCAGCAGCCTACAGGCGACAGGGGGCCACGAGCAGTACTTC.

This sequence joins TRBV7-3 and TRBJ2-1; a possible D gene is TRBD2 (6 bases). The CDR3 spans 15 residues. The V end was cut by 6 bases, the J end by 3 bases, with 15 bases between. Germline V gene lookup returns CDR1 SGHTA and CDR2 FQGTGA. The CDR3 sequence: CASRRGNELYNEQFF. The CDR3 nucleotides read TGTGCCAGCAGGCGCGGGAACGAACTCTACAATGAGCAGTTCTTC.

The rearrangement joins TRBV18 to TRBJ1-1; no definite D call. Germline CDR1 KGHSH, CDR2 LQKENI. The CDR3 spans 16 residues. V dropped 3 bases and J dropped 3 bases, with 17 bases sitting between them. The CDR3 sequence is CASSPETSSGDTEAFF. In DNA form, the CDR3 reads TGTGCCAGCTCACCGGAGACTAGCAGCGGGGACACTGAAGCTTTCTTT.

The CDR3 reads CASSPPGGQSINEQFF. CDR3 DNA: TGTGCCAGCTCACCACCGGGGGGACAGAGTATCAATGAGCAGTTCTTC. V gene TRBV18 combines with J gene TRBJ2-1, with D possibly TRBD1 on 7 matching bases. CDR1 is KGHSH, CDR2 LQKENI, per germline. V dropped 0 bases and J dropped 6 bases, with 15 bases sitting between them. The CDR3 covers 16 residues.

The chain couples TRBV27 to TRBJ2-3; a weak D match, TRBD2 (7 bases). The CDR3 runs 12 residues. Per germline, CDR1 MNHEY and CDR2 SMNVEV (reference sequence). Trimming removed 2 bases at V and 10 bases at J, with 10 bases between. CDR3 in DNA: TGTGCCAGCAGTTTAGGGGGGGCGGCGCAGTATTTT. The encoded protein is CASSLGGAAQYF.

The chain couples TRBV9 to TRBJ2-2; TRBD2 agrees at 12 bases. The V and J ends lost 4 bases and 2 bases, in that order; junction bases with no gene match: 6. The CDR3 is 17 amino acids. Germline V gives CDR1 SGDLS, CDR2 YYNGEE. Here the CDR3 DNA reads TGTGCCAGCAGCCATCCGACTAGCGGGGGAAACACCGGGGAGCTGTTTTTT. Protein product: CASSHPTSGGNTGELFF.

This clone was detected only once. The V call is TRBV11-2, the J call TRBJ2-5; a weak D match, TRBD2 (6 bases). V was cut by 4 bases and J by 5 bases, with 20 bases left in between. Germline loops: CDR1 SGHAT, CDR2 FQNNGV. The length of the CDR3 is 16 residues. CDR3 in amino acids: CASSSDRGFSLETQYF. DNA for the CDR3: TGTGCCAGCAGCTCCGATCGGGGGTTTTCTCTGGAGACCCAGTACTTC.

The chain has TRBV21-1 and TRBJ2-2; the tabulated D call, TRBD2, remains unverified against the DNA. TRBV21-1 constitutes a pseudogene. The CDR3 length is 19 residues. The CDR3 is CASSCRETSGREDTGELFF. CDR3 sequence (DNA): TGTGCCAGCAGCTGCCGGGAGACTAGCGGGAGAGAGGATACCGGGGAGCTGTTTTTT.

The chain has TRBV11-3 and TRBJ2-7; D is possibly TRBD2 (5 bases). V lost 5 bases and J 2 bases, leaving 13 bases between the germline ends. From germline, CDR1 is SGHNT and CDR2 YENEEA. This CDR3 region has 14 residues. Written as DNA, the CDR3 is TGTGCCAGCAGCCGACGGACTGCCGCCTACGAGCAGTACTTC. Translation gives CASSRRTAAYEQYF.

The V gene is TRBV29-1, the J gene TRBJ2-7; 7 nucleotides agree with TRBD1. This CDR3 spans 15 amino acids. Germline loops: CDR1 SQVTM, CDR2 ANQGSEA. J lost 2 bases, V lost 2 bases, and 9 bases had no gene match. The CDR3 DNA reads as TGCAGCGTTGAAAAGCTCGGCAGGGGGACCTACGAGCAGTACTTC. It specifies CSVEKLGRGTYEQYF.

CDR3: CASSVTGMAPETQYF. The CDR3 bases are TGTGCCAGCAGTGTTACAGGGATGGCACCAGAGACCCAGTACTTC. This chain connects TRBV28 to TRBJ2-5, with D perhaps TRBD1 (6 bases). There are 15 residues in the CDR3. V lost 5 bases to trimming and J lost 4 bases, with 17 bases between them. Germline V CDR1 and CDR2: MDHEN, SYDVKM.

J is TRBJ1-1 and V is TRBV19, with D possibly matching TRBD1 (6 bases). CDR1 and CDR2 from the germline V gene are LNHDA and SQIVND (reference sequence). The CDR3 totals 15 residues. Deletions cut 1 base from V and 5 bases from J, with 14 bases between. The CDR3 is CASSIGSRGWTEAFF. The CDR3 DNA sequence: TGTGCCAGTAGTATAGGTTCCAGGGGATGGACTGAAGCTTTCTTT.

The chain joins TRBV4-3 to TRBJ1-2; D might be TRBD1 (5 bases). The CDR3 has 16 residues. Trimming stripped 0 bases from V and 5 bases from J, with 16 bases between. The V gene's germline CDR1 is LGHNA and CDR2 YSLEER. The CDR3 here is CASSQDVGSGGYGYTF. The CDR3 DNA follows: TGCGCCAGCAGCCAAGATGTTGGCTCCGGGGGGTATGGCTACACCTTC.

The chain combines TRBV11-1 with TRBJ1-3; unclear D gene. This CDR3 contains 14 residues. V was shortened by 6 bases and J by 1 base, with 10 bases between the two germline ends. Germline CDR1 SGHAT, CDR2 FQDESV (reference sequence). The CDR3 loop is CASRRVASGNTIYF. The CDR3 DNA follows: TGTGCCAGCAGACGGGTGGCTTCTGGAAACACCATATATTTT.

The CDR3 is CASSATGNTEAFF. Here the CDR3 DNA reads TGTGCCAGCAGCGCTACAGGGAACACTGAAGCTTTCTTT. The chain couples TRBV7-9 to TRBJ1-1; possible D gene TRBD1, 5 bases. The CDR3 is 13 amino acids. Trimming left V 5 bases short and J 1 base short, with 8 bases between. Germline lookup yields CDR1 SEHNR and CDR2 FQNEAQ (reference sequence).

V is TRBV2 and J is TRBJ2-5, with unresolved D. The V gene lost 3 bases and the J gene lost 5 bases, with 19 bases spanning the gap. Germline CDR1 and CDR2: SNHLY and FYNNEI. This CDR3 spans 16 amino acids. The DNA of the CDR3 is TGTGCCAGCAGTGATCTCGGTAGACTCCCCTCGGAGACCCAGTACTTC. Protein product: CASSDLGRLPSETQYF.

The rearrangement uses TRBV7-9 and TRBJ2-1; 11 bases are shared with TRBD2. V shed 1 base and J 8 bases; nucleotides not matched to a gene: 7. The CDR3 loop spans 16 amino acids. Germline V gives CDR1 SEHNR, CDR2 FQNEAQ (reference sequence). The CDR3 nucleotides read TGTGCCAGCAGCTTAGGCGGTACTAGCGGGAGCCATGAGCAGTTCTTC. It is translated as CASSLGGTSGSHEQFF.

The CDR3 reads CASSGTGQEQYF. The CDR3 DNA sequence: TGTGCCAGCAGTGGGACAGGGCAGGAGCAGTACTTC. The rearrangement joins TRBV27 to TRBJ2-7, with TRBD1 matching 9 bases. The CDR3 contains 12 residues. With V trimmed by 5 bases and J by 7 bases, 3 bases remained unmatched. Germline CDR1 reads MNHEY; CDR2 reads SMNVEV (reference sequence).